Listed below are T cell receptor beta chains from one sample, sequenced in a study of response to subunit inactivated influenza vaccine. TCRdb processed the RT-PCR reads anew with MiXCR; each CDR3 protein has one entry. The repertoire holds approximately 570,000 distinct CDR3 sequences, with less than 8% as singletons. The sequences come from PBMCs from blood, collected around 25 months after vaccination. The receptors derive from a man aged 45 to 70 who received an inactivated influenza vaccine. CDR3s include the opening cysteine and the closing phenylalanine or tryptophan. A D gene is named only where the DNA matches it firmly. Clone size is given for some rows only: seen once, a few or many times, or a class if the clone is expanded.

clone_size,v_call,cdr3_length,j_call,d_call,cdr3_nt,cdr3_aa
few,TRBV7-9,13,TRBJ2-3,.,TGTGCCAGCAGCTTTCTTGTGACAGATACGCAGTATTTT,CASSFLVTDTQYF
few,TRBV2,14,TRBJ2-1,TRBD2,TGTGCCAGCAGGGACCCTAGCGGGAGTGATGAGCAGTTCTTC,CASRDPSGSDEQFF
many,TRBV5-1,15,TRBJ2-5,TRBD2,TGCGCCAGCAGCTTGATGCTAGCGGGGGAAGAGACCCAGTACTTC,CASSLMLAGEETQYF
few,TRBV20-1,18,TRBJ2-1,.,TGCAGTGCTAGACTCCCCTTAGCTAGCTCATTCGAATACAATGAGCAGTTCTTC,CSARLPLASSFEYNEQFF
many,TRBV29-1,13,TRBJ2-7,.,TGCAGCGTTGGGACCCGGCTGGGCTACGAGCAGTACTTC,CSVGTRLGYEQYF
few,TRBV9,15,TRBJ2-1,.,TGTGCCAGCAGCGCTCCTCTGGGCATGTACAATGAGCAGTTCTTC,CASSAPLGMYNEQFF
few,TRBV19,14,TRBJ2-7,.,TGTGCCAGTAGTATAGTGGCAGGATCTTACGAGCAGTACTTC,CASSIVAGSYEQYF
few,TRBV9,14,TRBJ1-2,TRBD1,TGTGCCAGCAGCGTAGGCAGGGGGCGATCCGGCTACACCTTC,CASSVGRGRSGYTF
many,TRBV5-1,16,TRBJ2-3,TRBD2,TGCGCCAGCAGCTTGGCTGAGAGCGGGAGACCAGATACGCAGTATTTT,CASSLAESGRPDTQYF
few,TRBV20-1,13,TRBJ1-5,.,TGCAGTGCTAGAAATGGTGGCAATCAGCCCCAGCATTTT,CSARNGGNQPQHF
few,TRBV11-1,18,TRBJ2-2,.,TGTGCCAGCAGCAGGGTCTTCGGGACCGACGCGAACACCGGGGAGCTGTTTTTT,CASSRVFGTDANTGELFF
many,TRBV5-1,15,TRBJ1-6,TRBD1,TGCGCCAGCAGGCCTCCCGGGACAGATAATTCACCCCTCCACTTT,CASRPPGTDNSPLHF
.,TRBV5-4,14,TRBJ2-7,TRBD1,TGTGCCAGCAGCCCGGGACAGGACACCTACGAGCAGTACTTC,CASSPGQDTYEQYF
.,TRBV2,14,TRBJ1-1,.,TGTGCCAGCAGTTTAACGGGACACAACACTGAAGCTTTCTTT,CASSLTGHNTEAFF
many,TRBV5-1,13,TRBJ2-1,.,TGCGCCAGCAGCTTTTCGGGAGAGCAGGAGCAGTTCTTC,CASSFSGEQEQFF
.,TRBV7-6,15,TRBJ1-1,TRBD1,TGTGCCAGCAGCCCCCGACAGGGTGGGAACACTGAAGCTTTCTTT,CASSPRQGGNTEAFF
.,TRBV10-2,13,TRBJ2-3,.,TGCGCCAGCGAGTTTGGGGGCGCAGATACGCAGTATTTT,CASEFGGADTQYF
many,TRBV12-3/TRBV12-4,15,TRBJ2-3,TRBD2,TGTGCCAGCAGTTCAGGACTAGCGGAAACAGATACGCAGTATTTT,CASSSGLAETDTQYF
many,TRBV29-1,12,TRBJ1-3,.,TGCAGCGCAACCTTCTCTGGAAACACCATATATTTT,CSATFSGNTIYF
.,TRBV20-1,15,TRBJ1-6,.,TGCAGTGCTAGAGGGCGAACAGGGATCAATTCACCCCTCCACTTT,CSARGRTGINSPLHF
few,TRBV27,13,TRBJ2-3,TRBD1,TGTGCCAGCAGTCACTACAGGGGAGATACGCAGTATTTT,CASSHYRGDTQYF
.,TRBV29-1,14,TRBJ2-3,.,TGCAGCGCTCGTGAGGTGCCGATCGGGGATACGCAGTATTTT,CSAREVPIGDTQYF
.,TRBV11-2,11,TRBJ1-1,.,TGTGCCAGCACGAGGGTGACTGAAGCTTTCTTT,CASTRVTEAFF
many,TRBV7-2,16,TRBJ2-1,TRBD2,TGTGCCAGCAGCTTAGGGGCGGGGGGGAGCTACAATGAGCAGTTCTTC,CASSLGAGGSYNEQFF
few,TRBV7-2,18,TRBJ2-2,TRBD2,TGTGCCAGCAGCTTAGCCCATCCGCTAGCGGGAAACACCGGGGAGCTGTTTTTT,CASSLAHPLAGNTGELFF
.,TRBV10-3,16,TRBJ2-3,TRBD2,TGTACCATCAGCCCGGGTCAAAGCGGGACCACAGATACGCAGTATTTT,CTISPGQSGTTDTQYF
few,TRBV7-2,14,TRBJ1-2,TRBD1,TGTGCCAGCAGGCGGGGACAGAGCGGGTATGGCTACACCTTC,CASRRGQSGYGYTF
many,TRBV20-1,14,TRBJ2-5,.,TGCAGTGCTAGAAGTCTGAGGAGTCCCGTGACCCAGTACTTC,CSARSLRSPVTQYF
few,TRBV12-3/TRBV12-4,14,TRBJ2-7,.,TGTGCCAGCAGCAAGCCGGGACTGGAGTACGAGCAGTACTTC,CASSKPGLEYEQYF
.,TRBV5-4,14,TRBJ2-3,TRBD2,TGTGCCAGCAGATCCGGACTAGCGGAAGATACGCAGTATTTT,CASRSGLAEDTQYF
few,TRBV7-6,14,TRBJ1-3,.,TGTGCCAGCAGCTTAGAAGTGGCCGGTTACACCATATATTTT,CASSLEVAGYTIYF
few,TRBV25-1,16,TRBJ2-5,.,TGTGCCAGCAGTGACCCGAGGCAGGGGAATCAAGAGACCCAGTACTTC,CASSDPRQGNQETQYF
few,TRBV27,14,TRBJ1-6,TRBD1,TGTGCCAGCAGTTCCCGACAGGGGTTTTCACCCCTCCACTTT,CASSSRQGFSPLHF
.,TRBV10-3,14,TRBJ1-5,.,TGTGCCATCAGTGACGGGGGGAGCAATCAGCCCCAGCATTTT,CAISDGGSNQPQHF
few,TRBV12-3/TRBV12-4,19,TRBJ2-5,TRBD2,TGTGCCAGCAGTTTGCGGATTACAGCGGGGGGGACCTTCCAAGAGACCCAGTACTTC,CASSLRITAGGTFQETQYF
.,TRBV20-1,13,TRBJ2-7,TRBD1,TGCAGTGCTAGAGAGGAGGACAGGGGCCGAAGGTACTTC,CSAREEDRGRRYF
few,TRBV20-1,13,TRBJ2-1,.,TGCAGTGCTAGAAAAGACAGCGTCAATGAGCAGTTCTTC,CSARKDSVNEQFF
few,TRBV9,15,TRBJ2-3,.,TGTGCCAGCAGCGTAGCCGGAACAAGAACAGATACGCAGTATTTT,CASSVAGTRTDTQYF
many,TRBV28,16,TRBJ2-1,TRBD1,TGTGCCAGCAGGCCATCCTCCGGGACAGGAGGAAATGAGCAGTTCTTC,CASRPSSGTGGNEQFF
few,TRBV7-2,15,TRBJ2-1,TRBD2,TGTTCCAGCAGCCCGATGACTAGCGGGAGCGATGAGCGGTTCTTC,CSSSPMTSGSDERFF
.,TRBV30,11,TRBJ2-5,.,TGTGCCGTCCGGCCGGTAGAGACCCAGTACTTC,CAVRPVETQYF
.,TRBV19,15,TRBJ1-1,.,TGTGCCAGTAGTGGGGCGCGGGGGTACGGCACTGAAGCTTTCTTT,CASSGARGYGTEAFF
few,TRBV10-3,16,TRBJ2-7,TRBD1,TGTGCCATCAGTGAGCCGGGGACAGGGGGCGGGTACGAGCAGTACTTC,CAISEPGTGGGYEQYF
few,TRBV7-2,16,TRBJ1-4,.,TGTGCCAGCAGCTTATACGTGAGCCAGGGAAATGAAAAACTGTTTTTT,CASSLYVSQGNEKLFF
.,TRBV24-1,13,TRBJ1-5,.,TGTGCCACCAGTGAATTCGGGAATCAGCCCCAGCATTTT,CATSEFGNQPQHF